The clone carrying this T cell receptor (beta chain) has ten or more counts. The CDR3 length is 16 residues. V dropped 3 bases and J dropped 9 bases, with 21 bases sitting between them. This entry is derived from a study of T-cell reconstitution after alpha-beta-depleted transplantation in children. Using unique molecular identifiers, the investigators prepared the TCRbeta library. TCRdb fed the PCR reads into MiXCR, producing one record per CDR3 protein. The table lists 170,000 or so distinct CDR3 sequences, around 6.8% of them singletons. The V gene is TRBV12-3 or TRBV12-4, the J gene TRBJ2-1; D perhaps matches TRBD2 (7 bases). The sequence derives from a human donor who donated a stem cell graft to a child with Wiskott-Aldrich syndrome. This material consisted of PBMCs from the stem cell graft donor, taken from the stem cell graft. The CDR3 nucleotides read TGTGCCAGCAGTTTTGGGGGCGGGAGTGGGTCCAGTGAGCAGTTCTTC. Protein product: CASSFGGGSGSSEQFF.